The clone carrying this TCR beta chain appeared a few times. A single record per CDR3 protein comes from TCRdb applying MiXCR to the PCR reads. The repertoire has roughly 2,000 distinct CDR3 sequences, 46% of them found once; the top ten carry about 23%. This CDR3 comprises 16 residues. Per germline, CDR1 SGHTA and CDR2 FQGNSA. Trimming removed 7 bases at V and 6 bases at J, with 21 bases between. These data are taken from a study of CD4 and CD8 cells across lung adenocarcinoma regions. The receptor's source is a female donor with lung adenocarcinoma. The CD4 and CD8 labels of this study may be unreliable. V usage is TRBV7-2 and J usage is TRBJ2-2, with TRBD2 as a possible D gene (6 bases). The specimen sequenced was CD4+ T cells from the center of a lung tumor. The CDR3 is CASTNRWGGAAGELFF. The CDR3 nucleotides read TGTGCCAGCACTAATAGGTGGGGAGGTGCCGCCGGGGAGCTGTTTTTT.